Listed below are T cell receptor beta chains from one sample, sequenced in a study of graft-versus-host responses after intestinal transplantation. Libraries were prepared by immunoSEQ multiplex PCR; TCRdb keeps only in-frame clonotypes and omits some of them. The top ten clones hold over 4% of a sample with over 20,000 clones, 89% of them seen once. Specimen: PBMCs, collected roughly 65 days after intestinal transplantation. These receptors all stem from a human patient who received an intestinal transplant, so some T cells may come from the graft donor. Both conserved end residues are part of each CDR3. A D gene is named only where the DNA matches it firmly. Part of the rows lack a size; the others show once, few, many or a class for expanded clones.

j_gene | abundance | d_gene | v_gene | CDR3aa | CDR3nt
TRBJ1-4 | - | - | TRBV10-3 | CAISESGHEKLFF | TGTGCCATCAGTGAGAGTGGGCATGAAAAACTGTTTTTT
TRBJ2-1 | - | - | TRBV19 | CASREDSSSYNEQFF | TGTGCCAGTAGGGAGGACAGTAGCTCCTACAATGAGCAGTTCTTC
TRBJ2-3 | - | - | TRBV6-1 | CASSRLPSTDTQYF | TGTGCCAGCAGTCGCCTCCCAAGCACAGATACGCAGTATTTT
TRBJ2-5 | - | - | TRBV10-3 | CAISEPKISGTQYF | TGTGCCATCAGTGAGCCCAAGATCTCGGGGACCCAGTACTTC
TRBJ1-2 | - | TRBD1 | TRBV27 | CASSPGTGKEGYTF | TGTGCCAGCAGCCCAGGGACAGGGAAGGAAGGCTACACCTTC
TRBJ2-5 | once | TRBD1 | TRBV7-9 | CASSQYDRGDGEQYF | TGTGCCAGCAGCCAATACGACAGGGGTGACGGAGAGCAGTACTTC
TRBJ1-3 | once | - | TRBV19 | CASIIGSSGNTIYF | TGTGCCAGTATCATTGGGAGCTCTGGAAACACCATATATTTT
TRBJ2-7 | - | - | TRBV13 | CASSARRSGGSYEQYF | TGTGCCAGCAGCGCCCGTAGATCAGGGGGGTCCTACGAGCAGTACTTC
TRBJ2-2 | - | - | TRBV19 | CASSISMWGTGELFF | TGTGCCAGTAGTATATCAATGTGGGGAACCGGGGAGCTGTTTTTT
TRBJ2-5 | - | TRBD2 | TRBV9 | CASSATSWQETQYF | TGTGCCAGCAGCGCGACTAGCTGGCAAGAGACCCAGTACTTC
TRBJ1-2 | - | TRBD1 | TRBV6-6 | CASSGQGGGYTF | TGTGCCAGCAGTGGACAGGGCGGTGGCTACACCTTC
TRBJ1-6 | - | TRBD1 | TRBV10-3 | CATPGGHSPLHF | TGTGCCACCCCAGGGGGCCATTCACCCCTCCACTTT
TRBJ1-5 | - | - | TRBV27 | CASSLSGVQPQHF | TGTGCCAGCAGTTTATCTGGGGTCCAGCCCCAGCATTTT
TRBJ1-5 | - | - | TRBV15 | CATSRDRGGKTGNQPQHF | TGTGCCACCAGCAGAGATAGAGGAGGGAAAACAGGTAATCAGCCCCAGCATTTT
TRBJ1-2 | - | TRBD1 | TRBV5-4 | CASSWTGRTGYTF | TGTGCCAGCAGCTGGACAGGGCGTACTGGCTACACCTTC
TRBJ2-7 | - | TRBD1 | TRBV7-9 | CASSPRQGKRSYEQYF | TGTGCCAGCAGCCCAAGACAGGGGAAAAGGTCCTACGAGCAGTACTTC
TRBJ1-2 | - | - | TRBV10-3 | CAISSYWGGDLHGYTF | TGTGCCATCAGCTCCTACTGGGGGGGTGATTTGCATGGCTACACCTTC
TRBJ1-2 | - | - | TRBV9 | CASSSTLNYGYTF | TGTGCCAGCAGCTCGACCCTAAACTATGGCTACACCTTC
TRBJ1-1 | - | - | TRBV4-1 | CASSQQGTEAFF | TGCGCCAGCAGCCAACAGGGCACTGAAGCTTTCTTT
TRBJ1-2 | - | - | TRBV6-1 | CASSVSEGQGAWGYTF | TGTGCCAGCAGTGTTAGTGAGGGTCAGGGCGCGTGGGGCTACACCTTC
TRBJ2-1 | - | - | TRBV27 | CASSRDISLYNEQFF | TGTGCCAGCAGTCGGGACATCTCTCTCTACAATGAGCAGTTCTTC
TRBJ1-1 | - | - | TRBV30 | CAWSRGTEAFF | TGTGCCTGGAGTAGGGGTACTGAAGCTTTCTTT
TRBJ2-1 | - | TRBD2 | TRBV5-5 | CASSSTSGGAYEQFF | TGTGCCAGCAGCTCGACTAGCGGGGGGGCCTATGAGCAGTTCTTC
TRBJ1-1 | - | - | TRBV27 | CASSFGSNTEAFF | TGTGCCAGCAGTTTTGGTTCGAACACTGAAGCTTTCTTT
TRBJ2-1 | - | TRBD2 | TRBV2 | CASRDGTSGEVWEFF | TGTGCCAGCAGGGACGGGACTAGCGGGGAAGTTTGGGAGTTCTTC
TRBJ2-3 | - | - | TRBV9 | CASGRGAGTDTQYF | TGTGCCAGCGGCCGGGGGGCGGGCACAGATACGCAGTATTTT
TRBJ2-7 | - | TRBD2 | TRBV25-1 | CASKPTSGVSYEQYF | TGTGCCAGCAAACCGACTAGCGGGGTATCCTACGAGCAGTACTTC
TRBJ2-3 | - | - | TRBV5-8 | CASSLYRGTSTDTQYF | TGTGCCAGCAGCTTGTATAGGGGAACTAGCACAGATACGCAGTATTTT
TRBJ1-3 | - | - | TRBV6-5 | CASRTGNTIYF | TGTGCCAGCAGGACCGGAAACACCATATATTTT
TRBJ2-7 | - | - | TRBV4-3 | CASSQAQASYEQYF | TGCGCCAGCAGCCAAGCACAGGCTTCCTACGAGCAGTACTTC
TRBJ2-3 | - | TRBD2 | TRBV19 | CASRASGGLSTDTQYF | TGTGCCAGCCGAGCTAGCGGGGGCCTTAGCACAGATACGCAGTATTTT
TRBJ1-1 | once | - | TRBV7-2 | CASSLGLRAPRGTEAFF | TGTGCCAGCAGCTTGGGGCTACGAGCACCAAGGGGCACTGAAGCTTTCTTT
TRBJ1-1 | - | TRBD1 | TRBV18 | CASSPTGTANTEAFF | TGTGCCAGCTCACCAACCGGGACAGCGAACACTGAAGCTTTCTTT